This T cell receptor beta chain was documented in a study of PD-1 blockade in classical Hodgkin lymphoma. Each patient experienced a relapse that followed autologous stem cell transplantation, and brentuximab vedotin exposure varied. Whole-study findings and limits: Similar baseline diversity was found in complete responders and newly diagnosed patients. Newly diagnosed patients reportedly had lower baseline TCR diversity than healthy donors.

This clone was detected only a few times. Its antigen is currently unknown. The CDR3 totals 16 residues. Looked up from germline, CDR1 is ENHRY and CDR2 is SYGVKD. The ends lost 0 bases at V and 0 bases at J; junction bases unmatched: 2. Assay: immunoSEQ multiplex PCR; the TCRdb copy retains only in-frame clones and omits some. The sample comprises some 96,000 clones, 80% to 85% of which are singletons, and more than 9% rests with the top ten. The chain links TRBV10-3 to TRBJ2-7, with 10 bases identical to TRBD2. Sequencing was performed on peripheral blood mononuclear cells (PBMCs), taken at baseline. The TCR comes from a human donor with classical Hodgkin lymphoma. CDR3 nucleotide sequence: TGTGCCATCAGTGAGTCGGTAGCGGGAGGCTCCTACGAGCAGTACTTC. Translating it yields CAISESVAGGSYEQYF.